These 6 T cell receptor beta chains share one sample of origin, sequenced in a study of blood T cell repertoires in COVID-19. The table came from immunoSEQ multiplex PCR; TCRdb's copy has only in-frame clones and leaves some out. Among around 100,000 clones, around four fifths were seen once, and the ten largest hold around 15%. Sequenced: peripheral blood. All receptors derive from a man aged 50 to 59 with active or convalescent COVID-19.

The gene calls are TRBV5-6 and TRBJ1-5; possible D gene TRBD1, 5 bases. Trimming shortened V by 0 bases and J by 7 bases, and 11 bases separated the two germline ends. Per germline, CDR1 SGHDT and CDR2 YYEEEE. This CDR3 is built from 14 residues. CDR3 nucleotides: TGTGCCAGCAGCTTGGGGGGGGACGGCCAGCCCCAGCATTTT. Translating gives CASSLGGDGQPQHF.

The chain links TRBV21-1 to TRBJ1-6. TRBV21-1 is a pseudogene locus. The CDR3 sequence is 13 residues long. CDR3 sequence: CASSKAENSPLHF. The DNA of the CDR3 is TGTGCCAGCAGCAAAGCGGAGAATTCACCCCTCCACTTT.

This chain connects TRBV13 to TRBJ2-7, with 8 bases fitting TRBD2. The CDR3 totals 15 residues. Germline V CDR1 and CDR2: PRHDT, FYEKMQ (reference sequence). The trim removed 3 bases at V and 2 bases at J, leaving 6 bases unmatched. CDR3 sequence (DNA): TGTGCCAGCAGCTTCCAACTAGCGGTACCCTACGAGCAGTACTTC. Translation: CASSFQLAVPYEQYF.

The rearrangement joins TRBV5-1 to TRBJ2-5; TRBD2 is a possible D gene (5 bases). The length of the CDR3 is 14 residues. The germline V gene has CDR1 SGHRS and CDR2 YFSETQ. With 2 bases removed from V and 5 bases from J, the gap between germline ends came to 13 bases. For the CDR3, the DNA is TGCGCCAGCAGCTTTCGGGGATTGAGTGAGACCCAGTACTTC. Amino acid sequence: CASSFRGLSETQYF.

The CDR3 coding sequence is TGTGCCAGCAGGCGGGGGAGGAGCTCCTACGAGCAGTACTTC. It yields the protein CASRRGRSSYEQYF. This chain connects TRBV6-5 to TRBJ2-7; 7 nucleotides align to TRBD2. CDR1 and CDR2 from the germline V gene are MNHEY and SVGAGI. This CDR3 is built from 14 residues. The ends lost 6 bases at V and 0 bases at J; junction bases unmatched: 5.

The chain carries TRBV6-5 and TRBJ2-4; 12 bases align to TRBD2. CDR1 is MNHEY, CDR2 SVGAGI, per germline. The junction had 5 bases not matched to a gene; V was cut back by 9 bases and J by 8 bases. There are 13 residues in the CDR3. The CDR3 bases are TGTGCCAGTCGACTAGCGGGAGCTGACATTCAGTACTTC. Translating gives CASRLAGADIQYF.